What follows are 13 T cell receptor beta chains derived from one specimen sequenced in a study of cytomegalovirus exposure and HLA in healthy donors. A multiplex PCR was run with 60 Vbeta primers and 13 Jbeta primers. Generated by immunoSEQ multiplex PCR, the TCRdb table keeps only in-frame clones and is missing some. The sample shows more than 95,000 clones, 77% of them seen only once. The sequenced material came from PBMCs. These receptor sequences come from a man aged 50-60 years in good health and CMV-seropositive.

The CDR3 nucleotides are TGTGCCAGCAGCTTAGCCTGGTTAGAGACCGGGGAGCTGTTTTTT. It yields the protein CASSLAWLETGELFF. The chain recombines TRBV7-2 with TRBJ2-2; D ambiguous. The V gene's germline CDR1 is SGHTA and CDR2 FQGNSA. The CDR3 covers 15 residues. Trimming took off 0 bases at V and 5 bases at J, with 10 bases between the two ends.

The CDR3 DNA reads TGTGCCAGCTCACGAGAACCGGGACAGGGAAAAGAGACCCAGTACTTC. This codes for CASSREPGQGKETQYF. V gene TRBV18 combines with J gene TRBJ2-5; 9 nucleotides match TRBD1. CDR1 KGHSH and CDR2 LQKENI come from the germline V gene. The V gene end was trimmed by 4 bases and the J gene end by 3 bases; junction bases not matched to a gene: 9. The CDR3 length is 16 residues.

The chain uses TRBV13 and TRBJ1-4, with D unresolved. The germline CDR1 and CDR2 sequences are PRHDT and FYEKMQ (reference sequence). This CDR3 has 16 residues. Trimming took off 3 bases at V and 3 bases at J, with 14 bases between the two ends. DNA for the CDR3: TGTGCCAGCAGCTTCGGACGGACTAAAGCTAATGAAAAACTGTTTTTT. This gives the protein CASSFGRTKANEKLFF. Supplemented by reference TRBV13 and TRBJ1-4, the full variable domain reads AAGVIQSPRHLIKEKRETATLKCYPIPRHDTVYWYQQGPGQDPQFLISFYEKMQSDKGSIPDRFSAQQFSDYHSELNMSSLELGDSALYFCASSFGRTKANEKLFFGSGTQLSVL.

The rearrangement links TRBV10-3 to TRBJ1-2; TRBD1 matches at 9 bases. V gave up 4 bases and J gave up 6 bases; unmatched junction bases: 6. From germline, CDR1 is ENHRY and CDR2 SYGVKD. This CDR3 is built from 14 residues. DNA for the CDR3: TGTGCCATCAGTGGAAAACAGGGGGCCGATGGCTACACCTTC. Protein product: CAISGKQGADGYTF.

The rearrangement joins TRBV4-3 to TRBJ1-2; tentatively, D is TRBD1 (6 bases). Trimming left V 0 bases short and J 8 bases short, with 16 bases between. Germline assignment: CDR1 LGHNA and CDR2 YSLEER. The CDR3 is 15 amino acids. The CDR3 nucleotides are TGCGCCAGCAGCCAAGATCTCCCAGGGGCGAAAGGCTACACCTTC. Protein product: CASSQDLPGAKGYTF.

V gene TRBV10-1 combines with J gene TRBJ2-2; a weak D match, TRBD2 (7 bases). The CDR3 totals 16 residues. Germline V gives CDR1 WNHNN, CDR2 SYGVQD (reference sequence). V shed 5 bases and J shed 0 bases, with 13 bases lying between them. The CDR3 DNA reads TGCGCCAGCAGTAAGGGGGGGCTAACGAACACCGGGGAGCTGTTTTTT. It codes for CASSKGGLTNTGELFF.

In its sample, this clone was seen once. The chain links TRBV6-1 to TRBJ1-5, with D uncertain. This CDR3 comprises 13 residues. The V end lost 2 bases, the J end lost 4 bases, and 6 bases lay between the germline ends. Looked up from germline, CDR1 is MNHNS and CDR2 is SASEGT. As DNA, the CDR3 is TGTGCCAGCAGTGAACGAGAAAATCAGCCCCAGCATTTT. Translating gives CASSERENQPQHF.

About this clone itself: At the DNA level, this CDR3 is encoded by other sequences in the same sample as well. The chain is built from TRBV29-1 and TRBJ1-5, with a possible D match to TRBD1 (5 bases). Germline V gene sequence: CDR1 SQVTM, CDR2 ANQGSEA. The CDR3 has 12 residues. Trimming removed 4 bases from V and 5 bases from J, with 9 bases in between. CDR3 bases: TGCAGCGTTGGGCAGGGCGATCAGCCCCAGCATTTT. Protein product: CSVGQGDQPQHF. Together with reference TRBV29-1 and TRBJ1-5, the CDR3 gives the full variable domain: SAVISQKPSRDICQRGTSLTIQCQVDSQVTMMFWYRQQPGQSLTLIATANQGSEATYESGFVIDKFPISRPNLTFSTLTVSNMSPEDSSIYLCSVGQGDQPQHFGDGTRLSIL.

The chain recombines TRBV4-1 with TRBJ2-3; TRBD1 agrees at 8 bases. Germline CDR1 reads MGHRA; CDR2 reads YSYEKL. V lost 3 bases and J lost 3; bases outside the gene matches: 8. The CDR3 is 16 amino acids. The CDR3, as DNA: TGCGCCAGCAGCCACACGACAGGGGTGGATACAGATACGCAGTATTTT. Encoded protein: CASSHTTGVDTDTQYF.

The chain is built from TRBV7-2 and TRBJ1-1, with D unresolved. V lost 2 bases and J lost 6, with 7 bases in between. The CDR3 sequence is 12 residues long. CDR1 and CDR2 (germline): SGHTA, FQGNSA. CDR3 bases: TGTGCCAGCAGCTTACGCGTGGCTGAAGCTTTCTTT. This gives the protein CASSLRVAEAFF.

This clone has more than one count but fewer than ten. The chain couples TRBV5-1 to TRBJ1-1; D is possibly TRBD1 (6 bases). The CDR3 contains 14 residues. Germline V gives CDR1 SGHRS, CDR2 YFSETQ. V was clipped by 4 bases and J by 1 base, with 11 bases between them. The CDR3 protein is CASSKRTANTEAFF. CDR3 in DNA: TGCGCCAGCAGCAAGCGGACAGCGAACACTGAAGCTTTCTTT. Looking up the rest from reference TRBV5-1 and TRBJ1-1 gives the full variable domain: KAGVTQTPRYLIKTRGQQVTLSCSPISGHRSVSWYQQTPGQGLQFLFEYFSETQRNKGNFPGRFSGRQFSNSRSEMNVSTLELGDSALYLCASSKRTANTEAFFGQGTRLTVV.

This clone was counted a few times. In DNA form, the CDR3 reads TGTGCCTGGAGTCTCAGGGGAAACATTCAGTACTTC. This translates into CAWSLRGNIQYF. V gene TRBV30 combines with J gene TRBJ2-4, with D perhaps TRBD1 (6 bases). V was cut by 2 bases and J by 6 bases, with 8 bases left in between. Germline assignment: CDR1 GTSNPN and CDR2 SVGIG (reference sequence). The CDR3 has 12 residues.

The CDR3 DNA sequence: TGTGCCAGCTCACCGGACTTGATGGCCAAAAACATTCAGTACTTC. Its protein is CASSPDLMAKNIQYF. The chain is built from TRBV18 and TRBJ2-4, with D possibly matching TRBD2 (5 bases). In germline, CDR1 is KGHSH, CDR2 LQKENI. CDR3 length: 15 amino acids. Trimming took 3 bases from V and 1 from J, leaving 10 bases between them.